This TCR beta chain is drawn from a study of CD8 T cells in Susac syndrome. Points on this clonotype: The antigen is undetermined.

Random hexamers were used to reverse transcribe the RNA input (roughly 0.5 to 1 ug). Amplification of TCR beta CDR3 used immunoSEQ multiplex PCR across 54 Vbeta and 13 Jbeta. TCRdb re-called the immunoSEQ multiplex PCR reads through MiXCR, storing one row per CDR3 protein. The profile covers 120,000 to 150,000 distinct CDR3 sequences, with around 94% appearing a single time and 0.27% taken by the ten largest. Negative isolation yielded CD8+ and CD4+ T cells; FACS enriched TEMRA cells. This CDR3 has 16 amino acids. Looked up from germline, CDR1 is DFQATT and CDR2 is SNEGSKA (reference sequence). V lost 6 bases and J lost 0, with 19 bases in between. Notes on the study in general: The study recognized that the number of individuals in its TCR sequencing and HLA analysis was relatively small.

This rearrangement joins TRBV20-1 to TRBJ2-3, with D possibly matching TRBD2 (5 bases). The sequence came from a human donor in good health. Sequenced material: CD8+ T cells from PBMCs. DNA for the CDR3: TGCAGTGCAGAGGGCAGCGATTACACTAGCACAGATACGCAGTATTTT. Translation: CSAEGSDYTSTDTQYF.